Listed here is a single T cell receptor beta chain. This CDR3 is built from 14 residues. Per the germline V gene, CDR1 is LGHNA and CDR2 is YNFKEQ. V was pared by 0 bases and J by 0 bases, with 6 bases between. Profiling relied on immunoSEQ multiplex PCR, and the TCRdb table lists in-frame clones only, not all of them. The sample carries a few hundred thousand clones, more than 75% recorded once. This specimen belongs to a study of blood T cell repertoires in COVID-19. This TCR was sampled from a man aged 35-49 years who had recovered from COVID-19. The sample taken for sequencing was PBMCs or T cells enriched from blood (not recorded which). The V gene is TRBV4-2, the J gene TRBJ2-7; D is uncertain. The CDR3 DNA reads TGTGCCAGCAGCCAAGATTCTCCCTCCTACGAGCAGTACTTC. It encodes CASSQDSPSYEQYF.